The source of this TCR beta chain is a study of T cell responses to AZD1222 COVID-19 vaccine. Study-wide results and limits: Spike-wide coverage was observed for vaccine-associated CD4 TCRs, with dominant responses at 160-218 and 743-854. Baseline antibody screening turned up just six or seven seropositive AZD1222 recipients.

This table comes from immunoSEQ multiplex PCR, and its TCRdb copy is limited to in-frame clones, with some not included. The data show about 81,000 clones, 86% seen once. CDR1 LNHDA and CDR2 SQIVND come from the germline V gene (reference sequence). The J segment lost 5 bases and the V segment lost 6 bases, leaving 6 bases of the junction unmatched. This CDR3 spans 14 amino acids. This clone appeared a single time. What it recognizes is unknown. This specimen was peripheral blood, taken 28 days after the second AZD1222 dose. This receptor was taken from an adult who received the AZD1222 COVID-19 vaccine. The chain carries TRBV19 and TRBJ2-4; 8 nucleotides agree with TRBD2. CDR3 sequence: CASSPTGGENIQYF. The CDR3 nucleotides are TGTGCCAGTAGCCCCACGGGGGGGGAAAACATTCAGTACTTC.